This passage covers 13 T cell receptor beta chains from one sample sequenced in a study of blood T cell repertoires in COVID-19. Sequencing was performed with immunoSEQ multiplex PCR; in TCRdb, only in-frame clones are kept and a portion is missing. The sample holds 130,000 to 150,000 clones, roughly 90% seen once. Specimen: PBMCs or T cells enriched from blood (not recorded which). These receptors were taken from a woman in her 30s with acute COVID-19.

CDR3 region: CASSSPGHNSYEQYF. The CDR3 bases are TGTGCCAGCAGTTCCCCGGGACATAATTCCTACGAGCAGTACTTC. The chain employs TRBV6-5 and TRBJ2-7, with D tentatively TRBD1 (6 bases). CDR1 and CDR2 (germline): MNHEY, SVGAGI. The CDR3 contains 15 residues. Trimming took 4 bases from V and 1 from J, leaving 14 bases between them.

The chain has TRBV29-1 and TRBJ2-3, with 7 nucleotides matching TRBD1. The germline V gene has CDR1 SQVTM and CDR2 ANQGSEA. The CDR3 is made up of 12 amino acids. The trim removed 5 bases at V and 6 bases at J, leaving 5 bases unmatched. This CDR3 is CSVLTGPDTQYF. DNA for the CDR3: TGCAGCGTTCTGACAGGGCCCGATACGCAGTATTTT.

This chain joins TRBV28 and TRBJ1-1; tentative D call: TRBD1 (6 bases). CDR1 and CDR2 (germline): MDHEN, SYDVKM. V lost 5 bases and J lost 9, with 13 bases in between. The CDR3 has 12 residues. CDR3 in DNA: TGTGCCAGCAGTCAAGGGGGAACAAAAGCTTTCTTT. Its translation: CASSQGGTKAFF. Looking up the rest from reference TRBV28 and TRBJ1-1 gives the full variable domain: DVKVTQSSRYLVKRTGEKVFLECVQDMDHENMFWYRQDPGLGLRLIYFSYDVKMKEKGDIPEGYSVSREKKERFSLILESASTNQTSMYLCASSQGGTKAFFGQGTRLTVV.

The rearrangement joins TRBV19 to TRBJ1-2, with a possible D match to TRBD1 (5 bases). Germline V gene sequence: CDR1 LNHDA, CDR2 SQIVND (reference sequence). The ends were cut back, 0 bases at V and 8 bases at J, with 13 bases in the middle. This CDR3 is built from 14 residues. CDR3 sequence reads: CASSIDHPGSGYTF. The DNA for the CDR3 is TGTGCCAGTAGTATAGATCACCCAGGGTCCGGCTACACCTTC.

The chain links TRBV1 to TRBJ2-5; the DNA was not compared with TRBD2, the D call given in the table. TRBV1 is a listed pseudogene. The CDR3 sequence is 16 residues long. The CDR3, as DNA: TGCACCAGCAGCGGGGGGGAGCGGGAGGGTCGAGAGACCCAGTACTTC. Amino acids: CTSSGGEREGRETQYF.

The V gene is TRBV30, the J gene TRBJ1-2, with D tentatively TRBD1 (5 bases). The germline V gene has CDR1 GTSNPN and CDR2 SVGIG (reference sequence). The CDR3 contains 12 residues. V was pared by 8 bases and J by 4 bases, with 14 bases between. The CDR3 DNA sequence: TGTGCCGGCGATGGGGCTTTCTATGGCTACACCTTC. This encodes CAGDGAFYGYTF.

A single count supports this clone. Different DNA sequences within this sample yield the same CDR3. V gene TRBV19 combines with J gene TRBJ2-1; D is unresolved. V lost 1 base and J 3 bases, leaving 4 bases between the germline ends. CDR1 and CDR2 from the germline V gene are LNHDA and SQIVND (reference sequence). The CDR3 covers 13 residues. The CDR3 here is CASSIGNYNEQFF. The DNA for the CDR3 is TGTGCCAGTAGTATAGGTAACTACAATGAGCAGTTCTTC.

Turning to this clone: Different DNA sequences within this sample yield the same CDR3. The chain uses TRBV7-2 and TRBJ2-1; 10 bases fit TRBD2. CDR3 size: 15 residues. Looked up from germline, CDR1 is SGHTA and CDR2 is FQGNSA. The V gene end was trimmed by 5 bases and the J gene end by 4 bases; junction bases not matched to a gene: 5. This chain's CDR3 is CASSPGLARYNEQFF. The CDR3 region has the DNA TGTGCCAGCAGCCCGGGACTAGCGAGATACAATGAGCAGTTCTTC.

V gene TRBV5-1 combines with J gene TRBJ2-2, with D perhaps matching TRBD1 (6 bases). V was pared by 5 bases and J by 4 bases, with 15 bases between. Germline lookup yields CDR1 SGHRS and CDR2 YFSETQ. This CDR3 comprises 15 residues. CDR3: CASRSGVATTGELFF. The DNA for the CDR3 is TGCGCCAGCAGATCAGGGGTCGCCACCACCGGGGAGCTGTTTTTT.

This sequence joins TRBV25-1 and TRBJ2-7, with D tentatively TRBD2 (7 bases). Germline CDR1 and CDR2: MGHDK and SYGVNS. Between the trimmed V and J ends, which lost 1 base and 6 bases, there was a span of 13 bases. CDR3 length: 14 residues. CDR3 sequence: CASSEFGGPSEQYF. As DNA, the CDR3 is TGTGCCAGCAGTGAATTCGGGGGGCCCTCCGAGCAGTACTTC.

This clone has just one count. The V and J genes are TRBV28 and TRBJ2-3; D possibly corresponds to TRBD2 (6 bases). The germline V gene has CDR1 MDHEN and CDR2 SYDVKM. V lost 3 bases and J 3 bases, leaving 19 bases between the germline ends. The CDR3 has 17 amino acids. CDR3 DNA sequence: TGTGCCAGCAGTTTTCGGCGTTCGGCGGGGATGACAGATACGCAGTATTTT. Translated: CASSFRRSAGMTDTQYF. The variable domain in full, with the rest retrieved from reference TRBV28 and TRBJ2-3, is DVKVTQSSRYLVKRTGEKVFLECVQDMDHENMFWYRQDPGLGLRLIYFSYDVKMKEKGDIPEGYSVSREKKERFSLILESASTNQTSMYLCASSFRRSAGMTDTQYFGPGTRLTVL.

The chain recombines TRBV13 with TRBJ1-4; no clear D. The CDR3 covers 15 residues. Per the germline V gene, CDR1 is PRHDT and CDR2 is FYEKMQ (reference sequence). Trimming took off 5 bases at V and 4 bases at J, with 14 bases between the two ends. CDR3 sequence: CASSLNGPLNEKLFF. The CDR3 DNA sequence: TGTGCCAGCAGCCTTAATGGGCCCCTTAATGAAAAACTGTTTTTT.

The rearrangement joins TRBV2 to TRBJ2-3; 9 bases are shared with TRBD2. The CDR3 is made up of 15 amino acids. Germline CDR1 and CDR2: SNHLY and FYNNEI. Trimming at V came to 4 bases and at J to 5 bases, leaving 7 bases not matched to a gene. The DNA for the CDR3 is TGTGCCAGCAGTGTGTTAGCGGGAGTGATAGATACGCAGTATTTT. This translates into CASSVLAGVIDTQYF.